This note documents a single T cell receptor (beta chain) sequence. The sample originates from a study of blood T cell repertoires in COVID-19. As processed by the authors: Quantification of nucleated cells was approximated via reference gene primer amplification. Data came from immunoSEQ multiplex PCR; TCRdb stores just in-frame clones and leaves some out. D and trimming come from the DNA, and the V and J calls and clone size come from that table. The sample has fewer than 450,000 clones, approximately 90% seen once. The sample consisted of peripheral blood. This sequence was found in a woman aged 45-60 years with COVID-19, enrolled during active disease.

DNA of the CDR3: TGTGCCAGCAGGACACAGGGACGCGGTTCACCCCTCCACTTT. Translation gives CASRTQGRGSPLHF. The V gene is TRBV3-1 (or the pseudogene TRBV3-2), the J gene TRBJ1-6; the D gene is possibly TRBD1 (6 bases). Deletions cut 6 bases from V and 9 bases from J, with 15 bases between. Germline V gene lookup returns CDR1 LGHDT and CDR2 YNNKEL (reference sequence). The CDR3 consists of 14 residues.